This T cell receptor (beta chain) was identified in a study of shared clonotypes between healthy human individuals. The CDR3 length is 16 residues. J was trimmed by 3 bases and V by 5 bases; bases with no gene match: 9. Germline values: CDR1 MNHNY, CDR2 SVGAGI (reference sequence). TCRdb's table, derived via immunoSEQ multiplex PCR, lists solely in-frame clones and lacks some. The sample has 2 million to 2.5 million clones; 95% are singletons. The sequencing input was naive CD4+ T cells sorted from blood. The sample's subset: CD45RA+ positively selected. The source is a man aged 18 to 29 in good health. The V and J genes are TRBV6-6 and TRBJ2-3, with TRBD1 identical over 9 bases. The chain's CDR3 is CASSAGTGFNTDTQYF. The CDR3 nucleotides read TGTGCCAGCAGTGCCGGGACAGGGTTTAATACAGATACGCAGTATTTT.